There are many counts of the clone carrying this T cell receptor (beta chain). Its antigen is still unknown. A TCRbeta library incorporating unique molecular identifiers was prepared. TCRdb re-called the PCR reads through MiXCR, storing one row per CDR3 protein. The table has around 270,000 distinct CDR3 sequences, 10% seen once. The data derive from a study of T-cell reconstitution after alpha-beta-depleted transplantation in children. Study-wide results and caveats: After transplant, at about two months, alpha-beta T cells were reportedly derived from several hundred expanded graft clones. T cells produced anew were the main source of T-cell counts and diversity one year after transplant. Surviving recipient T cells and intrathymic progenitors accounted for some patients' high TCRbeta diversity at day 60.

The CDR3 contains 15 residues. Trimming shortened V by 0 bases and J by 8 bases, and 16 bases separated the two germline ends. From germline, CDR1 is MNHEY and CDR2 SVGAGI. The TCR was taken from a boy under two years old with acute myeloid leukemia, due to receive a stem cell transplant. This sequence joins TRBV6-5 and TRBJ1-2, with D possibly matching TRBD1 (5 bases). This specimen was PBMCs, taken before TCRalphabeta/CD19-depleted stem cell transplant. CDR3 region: CASSYSMGTQGGYTF. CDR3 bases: TGTGCCAGCAGTTACTCGATGGGGACCCAAGGCGGCTACACCTTC.